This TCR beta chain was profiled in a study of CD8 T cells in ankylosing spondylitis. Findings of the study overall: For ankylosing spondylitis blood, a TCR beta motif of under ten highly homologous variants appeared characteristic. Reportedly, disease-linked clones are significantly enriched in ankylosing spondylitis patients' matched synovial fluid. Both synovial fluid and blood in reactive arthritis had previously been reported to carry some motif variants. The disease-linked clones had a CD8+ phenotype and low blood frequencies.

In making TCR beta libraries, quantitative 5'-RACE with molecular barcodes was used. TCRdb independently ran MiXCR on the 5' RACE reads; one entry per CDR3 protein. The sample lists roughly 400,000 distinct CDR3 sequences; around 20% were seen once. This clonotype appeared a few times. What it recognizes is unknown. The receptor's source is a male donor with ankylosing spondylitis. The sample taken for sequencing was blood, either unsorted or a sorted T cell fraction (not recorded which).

The CDR3 bases are TGTGCCAGCAGCCAAGCCCTGGGTGGAACCGGGGAGCTGTTTTTT. Translated: CASSQALGGTGELFF. The chain is built from TRBV14 and TRBJ2-2; no reliable D call. V lost 1 base to trimming and J lost 5 bases, with 11 bases between them. This CDR3 comprises 15 residues. Germline V gene lookup returns CDR1 SGHDN and CDR2 FVKESK.